The next 22 T cell receptor beta chains were all read from a single sample in a study of blood T cell repertoires in COVID-19. Method: immunoSEQ multiplex PCR; TCRdb's copy keeps in-frame clones and lacks some. The sample records about 250,000 clones, 84% being singletons. Sequences were obtained from peripheral blood. The receptors stem from a man between 45 and 60 years old with acute or convalescent COVID-19.

The chain joins TRBV7-3 to TRBJ2-1; possibly TRBD2 for D (6 bases). The CDR3 runs to 13 residues. The V gene lost 5 bases and the J gene lost 7 bases, with 12 bases spanning the gap. Looked up from germline, CDR1 is SGHTA and CDR2 is FQGTGA. The CDR3 region is CASSRGDWNEQFF. Written as DNA, the CDR3 is TGTGCCAGCAGCCGCGGGGACTGGAATGAGCAGTTCTTC.

The chain couples TRBV10-3 to TRBJ2-7; D is ambiguous. The CDR3 consists of 13 residues. Per germline, CDR1 ENHRY and CDR2 SYGVKD. Trimming removed 5 bases at V and 0 bases at J, with 8 bases between. The CDR3 nucleotides read TGTGCCATCAGTACAGATAGCTCCTACGAGCAGTACTTC. Translated: CAISTDSSYEQYF.

This CDR3 is CAWQLAGGADTQYF. The CDR3 nucleotides read TGTGCCTGGCAACTAGCGGGAGGGGCGGATACGCAGTATTTT. The gene calls are TRBV30 and TRBJ2-3; 13 bases are shared with TRBD2. Germline trimming cut 5 bases from V and 6 bases from J; bases unmatched to any gene: 5. This CDR3 is built from 14 residues. From germline, CDR1 is GTSNPN and CDR2 SVGIG (reference sequence).

The chain is built from TRBV6-5 and TRBJ1-5; tentative D call: TRBD1 (5 bases). Trimming left V 0 bases short and J 5 bases short, with 11 bases between. Germline values: CDR1 MNHEY, CDR2 SVGAGI. CDR3 length equals 15 residues. CDR3 DNA: TGTGCCAGCAGTTACTCGTACCGGGGGGATCAGCCCCAGCATTTT. Protein: CASSYSYRGDQPQHF.

The rearrangement links TRBV5-4 to TRBJ1-4, with 8 bases fitting TRBD1. The V and J ends lost 1 base and 4 bases, in that order; junction bases with no gene match: 3. CDR3 length: 15 residues. Germline V gene sequence: CDR1 SGHNT, CDR2 YYREEE (reference sequence). CDR3 loop: CASSLKQGGNEKLFF. CDR3 nucleotides: TGTGCCAGCAGCTTGAAACAGGGGGGTAATGAAAAACTGTTTTTT.

This clone was picked up a small number of times. CDR3 coding DNA: TGCGCCAGCAACACGGGACCTAGCGGGAGAGGTAATGAGCAGTTCTTC. This gives the protein CASNTGPSGRGNEQFF. The chain joins TRBV5-1 to TRBJ2-1, with 10 bases fitting TRBD2. Germline CDR1 and CDR2: SGHRS and YFSETQ. The CDR3 sequence is 16 residues long. J gave up 7 bases and V 6 bases, and 13 bases lay outside the gene matches.

The J gene is TRBJ1-1, the V gene TRBV6-5; possibly TRBD1 for D (5 bases). The CDR3 covers 15 residues. The germline V and J ends were trimmed by 6 bases and 5 bases, with 19 bases remaining between them. The germline V gene encodes CDR1 MNHEY and CDR2 SVGAGI. The CDR3 DNA reads TGTGCCAGCAGGCGGGACCTTGAATTGGGGACTGAAGCTTTCTTT. Its translation: CASRRDLELGTEAFF.

The CDR3 nucleotides read TGTGCCTGGAGTGTAGCGCGGGGGGATAGGTGCGAGCAGTACTTC. Amino acid sequence: CAWSVARGDRCEQYF. The rearrangement uses TRBV30 and TRBJ2-7; 8 bases are shared with TRBD2. With 0 bases clipped from V and 6 bases from J, the junction kept 10 bases outside the gene matches. Per the germline V gene, CDR1 is GTSNPN and CDR2 is SVGIG (reference sequence). This CDR3 is built from 15 residues.

The chain employs TRBV7-8 and TRBJ2-7, with D perhaps TRBD1 (5 bases). Germline-derived CDR1 and CDR2 are SGHVS and FQNEAQ. The CDR3 has 12 residues. Trimming removed 5 bases from V and 6 bases from J, with 11 bases in between. The CDR3 loop reads CASSKTEPEQYF. The CDR3 DNA reads TGTGCCAGCAGCAAGACAGAACCCGAGCAGTACTTC.

The chain is built from TRBV30 and TRBJ1-1; D is uncertain. The germline V and J ends were trimmed by 3 bases and 0 bases, with 8 bases remaining between them. CDR3 length equals 13 residues. The germline V gene has CDR1 GTSNPN and CDR2 SVGIG (reference sequence). CDR3 sequence (DNA): TGTGCCTGGAGGTTTTCCTTGAACACTGAAGCTTTCTTT. This translates into CAWRFSLNTEAFF.

The V gene is TRBV6-6, the J gene TRBJ1-4; D ambiguous. V lost 7 bases to trimming and J lost 5 bases, with 14 bases between them. Germline values: CDR1 MNHNY, CDR2 SVGAGI (reference sequence). The CDR3 covers 14 residues. The CDR3 spells CASKVALQNEKLFF. In nucleotides, the CDR3 is TGTGCCAGCAAAGTGGCCTTGCAAAATGAAAAACTGTTTTTT.

The chain joins TRBV4-1 to TRBJ1-4, with a tentative D call TRBD1 (6 bases). The CDR3 totals 16 residues. CDR1 is MGHRA, CDR2 YSYEKL, per germline. V was shortened by 3 bases and J by 8 bases, with 19 bases between the two germline ends. DNA for the CDR3: TGCGCCAGCAGCCAGGACCAGGGGAGTGGGAGAGAAAAACTGTTTTTT. Residues: CASSQDQGSGREKLFF.

The V and J genes are TRBV18 and TRBJ2-1, with D unclear. The germline V and J ends were trimmed by 3 bases and 1 base, with 7 bases remaining between them. Germline CDR1 KGHSH, CDR2 LQKENI. The CDR3 has 14 amino acids. CDR3 nucleotides: TGTGCCAGCTCACCCACCGGGTCCTACAATGAGCAGTTCTTC. Protein: CASSPTGSYNEQFF. Looking up the rest from reference TRBV18 and TRBJ2-1 gives the full variable domain: NAGVMQNPRHLVRRRGQEARLRCSPMKGHSHVYWYRQLPEEGLKFMVYLQKENIIDESGMPKERFSAEFPKEGPSILRIQQVVRGDSAAYFCASSPTGSYNEQFFGPGTRLTVL.

J is TRBJ2-5 and V is TRBV7-9; possible D gene TRBD2, 5 bases. This CDR3 is 17 amino acids long. The germline CDR1 and CDR2 sequences are SEHNR and FQNEAQ (reference sequence). V lost 1 base and J lost 2, with 17 bases in between. The CDR3 DNA is TGTGCCAGCAGCTTAGGGACTGTCGCGCCCTCTCAAGAGACCCAGTACTTC. It yields the protein CASSLGTVAPSQETQYF.

The chain recombines TRBV11-2 with TRBJ2-7; D is uncertain. The V end lost 6 bases, the J end lost 3 bases, and 9 bases lay between the germline ends. The CDR3 consists of 12 residues. Per the germline V gene, CDR1 is SGHAT and CDR2 is FQNNGV. The CDR3 DNA sequence: TGTGCCAGCAGTCAGGTGAGCTACGAGCAGTACTTC. Amino acid sequence: CASSQVSYEQYF. The full variable domain, completed using reference TRBV11-2 and TRBJ2-7, is EAGVAQSPRYKIIEKRQSVAFWCNPISGHATLYWYQQILGQGPKLLIQFQNNGVVDDSQLPKDRFSAERLKGVDSTLKIQPAKLEDSAVYLCASSQVSYEQYFGPGTRLTVT.

The chain uses TRBV15 and TRBJ2-1; 14 bases line up with TRBD2. V lost 3 bases to trimming and J lost 4 bases; unmatched junction nucleotides: 8. The CDR3 has 18 residues. Germline CDR1 reads LNHNV; CDR2 reads YYDKDF (reference sequence). CDR3 sequence (DNA): TGTGCCACCAGCAGGGAAAGACTAGCGGGAGGGAAATACAATGAGCAGTTCTTC. Protein product: CATSRERLAGGKYNEQFF.

J is TRBJ2-7 and V is TRBV28, with a possible D match to TRBD2 (6 bases). The CDR3 spans 16 residues. V gave up 5 bases and J gave up 0 bases, with 17 bases separating them. Germline V gives CDR1 MDHEN, CDR2 SYDVKM. The CDR3 is CASSLPGLPSSYEQYF. The CDR3 region has the DNA TGTGCCAGCAGTCTACCGGGACTTCCGAGCTCCTACGAGCAGTACTTC.

The chain recombines TRBV6-5 with TRBJ1-5; TRBD1 might be the D (5 bases). This CDR3 comprises 14 residues. The germline CDR1 and CDR2 sequences are MNHEY and SVGAGI. V lost 7 bases to trimming and J lost 2 bases, with 12 bases between them. The CDR3 here is CASTPSGGNQPQHF. The DNA for the CDR3 is TGTGCCAGCACCCCGTCGGGGGGCAATCAGCCCCAGCATTTT.

V is TRBV27 and J is TRBJ1-1; D call uncertain. The CDR3 spans 13 residues. V lost 1 base, J lost 2 bases, and 5 bases lay in between. Germline CDR1 is MNHEY and CDR2 is SMNVEV (reference sequence). Written as DNA, the CDR3 is TGTGCCAGCAGTTTATGGCCTAACACTGAAGCTTTCTTT. Its protein product is CASSLWPNTEAFF.

The genes are TRBV3-1 (or the pseudogene TRBV3-2) and TRBJ2-7; no clear D gene. Germline lookup yields CDR1 LGHDT and CDR2 YNNKEL (reference sequence). V was shortened by 6 bases and J by 1 base, with 7 bases between the two germline ends. The CDR3 totals 12 residues. CDR3 region: CASRADSYEQYF. Written as DNA, the CDR3 is TGTGCCAGCAGAGCCGATTCCTACGAGCAGTACTTC.

V and J are TRBV19 and TRBJ1-5; the D gene is possibly TRBD1 (5 bases). The CDR3 covers 15 residues. V lost 5 bases and J 1 base, leaving 12 bases between the germline ends. Germline V gene lookup returns CDR1 LNHDA and CDR2 SQIVND (reference sequence). CDR3 amino acids: CASSPGHVSNQPQHF. The DNA of the CDR3 is TGTGCCAGTAGTCCCGGACATGTAAGCAATCAGCCCCAGCATTTT. Looking up the rest from reference TRBV19 and TRBJ1-5 gives the full variable domain: DGGITQSPKYLFRKEGQNVTLSCEQNLNHDAMYWYRQDPGQGLRLIYYSQIVNDFQKGDIAEGYSVSREKKESFPLTVTSAQKNPTAFYLCASSPGHVSNQPQHFGDGTRLSIL.

The chain carries TRBV2 and TRBJ1-5; D perhaps matches TRBD1 (5 bases). This CDR3 region has 14 residues. The V gene lost 6 bases and the J gene lost 0 bases, with 9 bases spanning the gap. Germline V gene lookup returns CDR1 SNHLY and CDR2 FYNNEI. CDR3 amino acids: CASRKGLSNQPQHF. The CDR3 DNA reads TGTGCCAGCAGAAAGGGACTTAGCAATCAGCCCCAGCATTTT.